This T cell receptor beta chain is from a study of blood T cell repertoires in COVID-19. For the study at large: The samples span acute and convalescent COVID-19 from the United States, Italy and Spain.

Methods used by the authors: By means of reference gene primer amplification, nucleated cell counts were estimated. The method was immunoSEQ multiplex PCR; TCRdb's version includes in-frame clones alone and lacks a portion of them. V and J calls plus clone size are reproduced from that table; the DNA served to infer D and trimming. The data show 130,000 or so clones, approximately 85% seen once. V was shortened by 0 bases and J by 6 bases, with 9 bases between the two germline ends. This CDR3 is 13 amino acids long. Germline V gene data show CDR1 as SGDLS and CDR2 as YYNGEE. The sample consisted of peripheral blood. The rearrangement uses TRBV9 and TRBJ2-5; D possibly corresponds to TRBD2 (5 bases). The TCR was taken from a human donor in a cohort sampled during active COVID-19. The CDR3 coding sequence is TGTGCCAGCAGCGTAGACGGCGGGCAGACCCAGTACTTC. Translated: CASSVDGGQTQYF.